The 24 T cell receptor beta chains in this list originate from one sample, sequenced in a study of blood T cell repertoires in COVID-19. The repertoire was sequenced with immunoSEQ multiplex PCR; TCRdb's copy has only in-frame clones and lacks some. The data contain roughly 280,000 clones, more than 85% of them singletons. Sequencing input: PBMCs or T cells enriched from blood (not recorded which). The receptors derive from a man in his forties who had been exposed to COVID-19.

V usage is TRBV29-1 and J usage is TRBJ2-2; 12 bases match TRBD1. Germline V gene sequence: CDR1 SQVTM, CDR2 ANQGSEA. The V segment lost 0 bases and the J segment 4 bases; nucleotides outside the gene matches: 3. CDR3 length: 16 residues. In nucleotides, the CDR3 is TGCAGCGTTGAAGATCCGGGACAGGGGGCCACCGGGGAGCTGTTTTTT. Amino acid sequence: CSVEDPGQGATGELFF.

The V call is TRBV25-1, the J call TRBJ1-1; D may be TRBD1 (6 bases). The CDR3 is 15 residues long. The germline V gene encodes CDR1 MGHDK and CDR2 SYGVNS. V was shortened by 6 bases and J by 1 base, with 15 bases between the two germline ends. The CDR3 loop reads CASRPGGQGNTEAFF. The CDR3 region has the DNA TGTGCCAGCAGGCCCGGGGGGCAGGGGAACACTGAAGCTTTCTTT.

V is TRBV2 and J is TRBJ2-7; 11 bases fit TRBD1. Germline CDR1 SNHLY, CDR2 FYNNEI. This CDR3 has 14 residues. The V segment lost 8 bases and the J segment 7 bases; nucleotides outside the gene matches: 10. CDR3 amino acids: CASASGQGVAEQYF. The CDR3 DNA is TGTGCCAGCGCCTCGGGACAGGGGGTGGCTGAGCAGTACTTC.

This clone was counted once. The rearrangement links TRBV27 to TRBJ2-7; a weak D match, TRBD2 (5 bases). Trimming removed 2 bases at V and 3 bases at J, with 11 bases between. The length of the CDR3 is 14 residues. CDR1 and CDR2 from the germline V gene are MNHEY and SMNVEV (reference sequence). CDR3: CASSLKLGIYEQYF. Written as DNA, the CDR3 is TGTGCCAGCAGTTTAAAACTAGGGATCTACGAGCAGTACTTC.

This clone came up a few times. The chain uses TRBV19 and TRBJ2-7; tentative D call: TRBD2 (6 bases). Trimming left V 3 bases short and J 4 bases short, with 10 bases between. This CDR3 has 13 amino acids. Germline CDR1 reads LNHDA; CDR2 reads SQIVND (reference sequence). The CDR3: CASSIGSGYEQYF. The CDR3 region has the DNA TGTGCCAGTAGTATTGGTAGCGGTTACGAGCAGTACTTC. Using reference TRBV19 and TRBJ2-7 for the parts outside the CDR3, the full variable domain is DGGITQSPKYLFRKEGQNVTLSCEQNLNHDAMYWYRQDPGQGLRLIYYSQIVNDFQKGDIAEGYSVSREKKESFPLTVTSAQKNPTAFYLCASSIGSGYEQYFGPGTRLTVT.

The genes are TRBV7-2 and TRBJ1-6; D may be TRBD1 (6 bases). Trimming pared 4 bases from V and 10 bases from J, leaving 17 bases between. CDR3 length equals 15 residues. Germline CDR1 and CDR2: SGHTA and FQGNSA. The CDR3: CASSSYQGRESPLHF. The CDR3 region has the DNA TGTGCCAGCAGCTCGTATCAGGGGCGAGAATCACCCCTCCACTTT.

The chain carries TRBV4-2 and TRBJ2-3, with 9 bases lining up with TRBD2. Per germline, CDR1 LGHNA and CDR2 YNFKEQ. The CDR3 is made up of 17 amino acids. The ends lost 0 bases at V and 2 bases at J; junction bases unmatched: 6. CDR3 bases: TGTGCCAGCAGCCAAGATAAAAGCGGGAGGCTCACAGATACGCAGTATTTT. It codes for CASSQDKSGRLTDTQYF.

This chain uses TRBV12-3 or TRBV12-4 with TRBJ1-4; D might be TRBD1 (5 bases). The CDR3 is 12 residues long. V lost 8 bases and J lost 13, with 17 bases in between. The CDR3 region is CASSPSTQGLFF. In nucleotides, the CDR3 is TGTGCCAGCTCCCCCTCGACCCAGGGACTGTTTTTT.

V is TRBV7-2 and J is TRBJ1-2, with 7 bases fitting TRBD1. V dropped 5 bases and J dropped 5; count of bases not matched to a gene: 11. Germline values: CDR1 SGHTA, CDR2 FQGNSA. CDR3 length equals 15 residues. In nucleotides, the CDR3 is TGTGCCAGCAGCGTCTTCCGGGACAGTGCTTATGGCTACACCTTC. Its translation is CASSVFRDSAYGYTF.

Only one count was recorded for this clone. The J gene is TRBJ1-2, the V gene TRBV2; weak D call: TRBD1 (5 bases). Between the trimmed V and J ends, which lost 3 bases and 6 bases, there was a span of 11 bases. From germline, CDR1 is SNHLY and CDR2 FYNNEI. The CDR3 contains 13 residues. The CDR3 bases are TGTGCCAGCAGTGATTATAGACAGCATGGCTACACCTTC. Amino acid sequence: CASSDYRQHGYTF.

The rearrangement uses TRBV29-1 and TRBJ2-1; D is possibly TRBD2 (6 bases). The V gene lost 5 bases and the J gene lost 0 bases, with 11 bases spanning the gap. The germline gives CDR1 SQVTM, CDR2 ANQGSEA. The CDR3 runs 14 residues. The CDR3 loop reads CSVPPGLSYNEQFF. CDR3 bases: TGCAGCGTTCCCCCGGGACTCTCCTACAATGAGCAGTTCTTC.

V gene TRBV30 combines with J gene TRBJ1-3; 9 nucleotides agree with TRBD1. The CDR3 consists of 14 residues. V lost 2 bases, J lost 7 bases, and 6 bases stayed unmatched. Germline loops: CDR1 GTSNPN, CDR2 SVGIG (reference sequence). CDR3 in amino acids: CAWSQDRGRNTIYF. The DNA of the CDR3 is TGTGCCTGGAGTCAAGACAGGGGGAGGAACACCATATATTTT.

CDR3 nucleotide sequence: TGTGCCAGCAGCCGCGAGGGCTACGAGCAGTACTTC. Amino acids: CASSREGYEQYF. This rearrangement joins TRBV7-9 to TRBJ2-7, with a tentative D call TRBD2 (5 bases). Deletions cut 5 bases from V and 3 bases from J, with 8 bases between. The CDR3 has 12 residues. Looked up from germline, CDR1 is SEHNR and CDR2 is FQNEAQ (reference sequence).

This chain uses TRBV28 with TRBJ2-4, with TRBD1 matching 8 bases. Trimming took 6 bases from V and 7 from J; bases not matched to a gene: 8. This CDR3 has 14 amino acids. Germline CDR1 MDHEN, CDR2 SYDVKM. CDR3 bases: TGTGCCAGCAGCCCGTACCGGACAGGGAACATTCAGTACTTC. This sequence encodes CASSPYRTGNIQYF.

The V and J genes are TRBV6-5 and TRBJ2-7; the D gene is possibly TRBD1 (6 bases). The V and J ends lost 6 bases and 3 bases respectively, with 12 bases between them. The CDR3 is 13 residues long. CDR1 and CDR2 from the germline V gene are MNHEY and SVGAGI. Written as DNA, the CDR3 is TGTGCCAGCAGGATACTCAGGGGCTACGAGCAGTACTTC. It specifies CASRILRGYEQYF.

CDR3 bases: TGTGCCAGCAGCCCGGACAGGGACCTCCAAGAGACCCAGTACTTC. It translates to CASSPDRDLQETQYF. V and J are TRBV7-2 and TRBJ2-5, with TRBD1 matching 8 bases. This CDR3 is 15 amino acids long. Per germline, CDR1 SGHTA and CDR2 FQGNSA. Trimming cost V 5 bases and J 1 base; bases outside gene matches: 6. Filled out from reference TRBV7-2 and TRBJ2-5, the complete variable domain reads GAGVSQSPSNKVTEKGKDVELRCDPISGHTALYWYRQSLGQGLEFLIYFQGNSAPDKSGLPSDRFSAERTGGSVSTLTIQRTQQEDSAVYLCASSPDRDLQETQYFGPGTRLLVL.

V usage is TRBV28 and J usage is TRBJ1-1, with 7 bases that match TRBD1. Losses at the gene ends were 3 bases for V and 7 bases for J; bases not matched to a gene: 8. CDR3 length: 14 amino acids. Germline loops: CDR1 MDHEN, CDR2 SYDVKM. This CDR3 is CASSFAGGSGEAFF. CDR3 bases: TGTGCCAGCAGTTTTGCAGGGGGGAGTGGTGAAGCTTTCTTT.

The V and J genes are TRBV18 and TRBJ1-4; a weak D match, TRBD1 (5 bases). CDR1 and CDR2 (germline): KGHSH, LQKENI. CDR3 length equals 16 residues. The V end lost 6 bases, the J end lost 1 base, and 15 bases lay between the germline ends. CDR3 in DNA: TGTGCCAGCTCGTCGGACGGGGGGGGAACTAATGAAAAACTGTTTTTT. It yields the protein CASSSDGGGTNEKLFF.

With respect to this clone: Other DNA sequences in this sample translate to the same CDR3. V usage is TRBV18 and J usage is TRBJ1-5; perhaps TRBD1 as D (6 bases). The germline V gene encodes CDR1 KGHSH and CDR2 LQKENI. The CDR3 contains 13 residues. Trimming removed 3 bases at V and 4 bases at J, with 7 bases between. The CDR3 reads CASSPDRNQPQHF. The CDR3 nucleotides are TGTGCCAGCTCACCGGACAGAAATCAGCCCCAGCATTTT.

This chain connects TRBV18 to TRBJ2-3; D might be TRBD2 (6 bases). Germline loops: CDR1 KGHSH, CDR2 LQKENI. Trimming took off 3 bases at V and 1 base at J, with 11 bases between the two ends. The CDR3 is 15 residues long. In DNA, the CDR3 is TGTGCCAGCTCACCGGTGGGGACTCGCACAGATACGCAGTATTTT. It codes for CASSPVGTRTDTQYF.

The chain is built from TRBV4-1 and TRBJ2-5, with D maybe TRBD2 (6 bases). From germline, CDR1 is MGHRA and CDR2 YSYEKL. CDR3 length: 14 amino acids. V lost 1 base to trimming and J lost 4 bases, with 10 bases between them. CDR3 DNA sequence: TGCGCCAGCAGCCAAGCGGGAGATCGAGAGACCCAGTACTTC. The encoded protein is CASSQAGDRETQYF.

V and J are TRBV10-3 and TRBJ1-2; unclear D gene. CDR1 and CDR2 (germline): ENHRY, SYGVKD. V gave up 10 bases and J gave up 3 bases, with 18 bases separating them. The CDR3 has 14 amino acids. The CDR3 nucleotides are TGTGCCACTCAACGAGCAAGTTCTGACTATGGCTACACCTTC. This sequence encodes CATQRASSDYGYTF.

The count of this clone is one. This sequence joins TRBV4-3 and TRBJ2-7; TRBD1 is a possible D gene (6 bases). Between the trimmed V and J ends, which lost 3 bases and 1 base, there was a span of 13 bases. Germline CDR1 and CDR2: LGHNA and YSLEER. The CDR3 has 15 residues. DNA of the CDR3: TGCGCCAGCAGCCATGGGGGAACAGGGTCCTACGAGCAGTACTTC. Its translation: CASSHGGTGSYEQYF.

The chain carries TRBV11-2 and TRBJ2-1; TRBD1 agrees at 7 bases. Germline CDR1 and CDR2: SGHAT and FQNNGV. J gave up 8 bases and V 5 bases, and 9 bases lay outside the gene matches. CDR3 length: 14 residues. CDR3 loop: CASSRDSPVDEQFF. CDR3 in DNA: TGTGCCAGCAGCCGGGACAGCCCGGTGGATGAGCAGTTCTTC.